The clone carrying this T cell receptor (beta chain) was seen a single time. What it recognizes is unknown. Using immunoSEQ multiplex PCR, the repertoire was profiled, and TCRdb retains in-frame clones only, with some absent. The sample carries approximately 60,000 clones, 70% to 90% recorded once. This sample is part of a study of T cell responses to AZD1222 COVID-19 vaccine. The CDR3 is 11 amino acids. The V gene lost 4 bases and the J gene lost 7 bases, with 7 bases spanning the gap. Germline loops: CDR1 SGDLS, CDR2 YYNGEE. Notes on the study in general: Among the donors, most were white British and more were female, and clonal diversity was possibly underestimated. Spike-specific TCRs gained breadth and depth after people received two AZD1222 doses. Among spike-specific TCRs, nearly half reportedly target unmutated variant regions. No repertoire was sampled before or during the peak T cell response, only after it.

The chain carries TRBV9 and TRBJ2-3; D not certain. The sequence derives from an adult who received the AZD1222 COVID-19 vaccine. The starting material was peripheral blood, obtained 28 days after the second AZD1222 dose. CDR3 bases: TGTGCCAGCAGCCCAGGTTATACGCAGTATTTT. Protein product: CASSPGYTQYF. Based on the CDR3 plus reference TRBV9 and TRBJ2-3, the full variable domain is DSGVTQTPKHLITATGQRVTLRCSPRSGDLSVYWYQQSLDQGLQFLIQYYNGEERAKGNILERFSAQQFPDLHSELNLSSLELGDSALYFCASSPGYTQYFGPGTRLTVL.